The 23 T cell receptor beta chains reported below all come from one sample, sequenced in a study of early T cells in non-severe SARS-CoV-2 infection. TCRdb used MiXCR to reprocess the 5' RACE reads, holding one entry per CDR3 protein. In the table there are some 32,000 distinct CDR3 sequences, approximately 6.3% of which are singletons. Sequences were obtained from whole blood. The receptors originated from an adult who was a healthcare worker with PCR-confirmed SARS-CoV-2 infection or an uninfected control (not recorded which).

Many counts were recorded for this clonotype. The chain is built from TRBV18 and TRBJ1-2; D call uncertain. The CDR3 runs 11 residues. Germline CDR1 reads KGHSH; CDR2 reads LQKENI. V gave up 7 bases and J gave up 8 bases, with 11 bases separating them. The CDR3 nucleotides are TGTGCCAGCTTTCAGAATGAGGGCTACACCTTC. It codes for CASFQNEGYTF.

This clonotype was recorded a few times. CDR3 residues: CASGGQGQTSYEQYF. Written as DNA, the CDR3 is TGTGCTAGTGGTGGACAGGGACAGACTTCCTACGAGCAGTACTTC. The chain links TRBV12-5 to TRBJ2-7, with TRBD1 identical over 8 bases. The germline V gene encodes CDR1 LGHNT and CDR2 FRNRAP. The CDR3 extends over 15 amino acids. V was clipped by 5 bases and J by 1 base; unmatched bases: 7.

The gene calls are TRBV4-1 and TRBJ2-7; tentatively, D is TRBD1 (6 bases). Trimming pared 1 base from V and 5 bases from J, leaving 15 bases between. This CDR3 region has 15 residues. Germline-derived CDR1 and CDR2 are MGHRA and YSYEKL. The chain's CDR3 is CASSQGQGQRNEQYF. The CDR3 region has the DNA TGCGCCAGCAGCCAAGGGCAGGGGCAACGGAACGAGCAGTACTTC.

This chain's CDR3 is CASSLGRALADTQYF. CDR3 in DNA: TGTGCCAGCAGCTTAGGCAGGGCGTTGGCAGATACGCAGTATTTT. V is TRBV7-8 and J is TRBJ2-3; the D gene is possibly TRBD1 (5 bases). Looked up from germline, CDR1 is SGHVS and CDR2 is FQNEAQ. Trimming cost V 1 base and J 4 bases, with 12 bases left between them. The CDR3 runs 15 residues.

On this clonotype itself: One base away lies a much larger clone, so this may be a sequencing read error. The chain combines TRBV20-1 with TRBJ2-3; TRBD2 is a possible D gene (6 bases). The CDR3 loop spans 15 amino acids. Germline CDR1 reads DFQATT; CDR2 reads SNEGSKA (reference sequence). CDR3 residues: CTPGGWGGFADTQYF. CDR3 DNA: TGCACCCCAGGCGGGTGGGGAGGTTTTGCAGATACGCAGTATTTT.

This clonotype was observed many times. This sequence joins TRBV7-6 and TRBJ2-1; D unclear. Germline lookup yields CDR1 SGHVS and CDR2 FNYEAQ. The CDR3 totals 14 residues. Trimming removed 5 bases from V and 9 bases from J, with 17 bases in between. The CDR3 is CASSPLYVVGEQFF. In DNA, the CDR3 is TGTGCCAGCAGCCCACTCTACGTAGTCGGTGAGCAGTTCTTC.

This clonotype occurred a few times. The chain has TRBV7-2 and TRBJ1-1; D gene uncertain. The CDR3 covers 14 residues. Deletions cut 6 bases from V and 0 bases from J, with 11 bases between. Germline values: CDR1 SGHTA, CDR2 FQGNSA. The CDR3: CASSIRPMNTEAFF. CDR3 DNA sequence: TGTGCCAGCAGTATCAGACCAATGAACACTGAAGCTTTCTTT. The full variable domain, completed using reference TRBV7-2 and TRBJ1-1, is GAGVSQSPSNKVTEKGKDVELRCDPISGHTALYWYRQSLGQGLEFLIYFQGNSAPDKSGLPSDRFSAERTGGSVSTLTIQRTQQEDSAVYLCASSIRPMNTEAFFGQGTRLTVV.

This clonotype was seen ten or more times. The V call is TRBV11-2, the J call TRBJ2-7, with unresolved D. With 5 bases removed from V and 2 bases from J, the gap between germline ends came to 13 bases. Germline CDR1 reads SGHAT; CDR2 reads FQNNGV. The CDR3 runs to 14 residues. This chain's CDR3 is CASSPRTATYEQYF. CDR3 DNA: TGTGCCAGCAGCCCCCGGACGGCTACCTACGAGCAGTACTTC.

There are many counts of this clonotype. This chain links TRBV2 with TRBJ2-1; 10 bases fit TRBD2. J gave up 3 bases and V 2 bases, and 10 bases lay outside the gene matches. The CDR3 totals 18 residues. The V gene's germline CDR1 is SNHLY and CDR2 FYNNEI. CDR3 DNA: TGTGCCAGCAGTGAAAGGGGTAGCGGGAGGCCCCGCTACAATGAGCAGTTCTTC. The encoded protein is CASSERGSGRPRYNEQFF. The full variable domain, completed using reference TRBV2 and TRBJ2-1, is EPEVTQTPSHQVTQMGQEVILRCVPISNHLYFYWYRQILGQKVEFLVSFYNNEISEKSEIFDDQFSVERPDGSNFTLKIRSTKLEDSAMYFCASSERGSGRPRYNEQFFGPGTRLTVL.

This clonotype was seen ten or more times. J is TRBJ2-3 and V is TRBV19; D gene ambiguous. V gave up 5 bases and J gave up 0 bases, with 18 bases separating them. The germline V gene encodes CDR1 LNHDA and CDR2 SQIVND (reference sequence). The CDR3 consists of 17 residues. CDR3 coding DNA: TGTGCCAGTAGTCTCGAAAGGGCGGTCTCTAGCACAGATACGCAGTATTTT. Translated, it gives CASSLERAVSSTDTQYF.

This clonotype has a count of ten or more. The chain uses TRBV3-1 and TRBJ2-3, with a weak D call TRBD1 (6 bases). Germline CDR1 reads LGHDT; CDR2 reads YNNKEL (reference sequence). V was clipped by 8 bases and J by 0 bases, with 9 bases between them. The CDR3 extends over 13 amino acids. In DNA form, the CDR3 reads TGTGCCAGCGGGACAAGGAGCACAGATACGCAGTATTTT. Its protein product is CASGTRSTDTQYF.

There are a few counts of this clonotype. This chain uses TRBV20-1 with TRBJ2-1, with TRBD2 matching over 7 bases. The CDR3 contains 14 residues. The junction had 9 bases not matched to a gene; V was cut back by 4 bases and J by 6 bases. Germline assignment: CDR1 DFQATT and CDR2 SNEGSKA (reference sequence). The CDR3 sequence: CSAKLVERGNEQFF. In nucleotides, the CDR3 is TGCAGTGCTAAACTGGTCGAGCGGGGCAATGAGCAGTTCTTC.

V usage is TRBV4-2 and J usage is TRBJ1-1; TRBD1 might be the D (5 bases). The germline V and J ends were trimmed by 3 bases and 8 bases, with 19 bases remaining between them. In germline, CDR1 is LGHNA, CDR2 YNFKEQ. This CDR3 contains 15 residues. CDR3 DNA sequence: TGTGCCAGCAGCCAGTCCATCCGGGGCCACTCCGAAGCTTTCTTT. Its protein product is CASSQSIRGHSEAFF.

At least ten counts were recorded for this clonotype. The chain couples TRBV27 to TRBJ1-3, with a tentative D call TRBD1 (5 bases). Germline V CDR1 and CDR2: MNHEY, SMNVEV (reference sequence). The CDR3 sequence is 15 residues long. V dropped 4 bases and J dropped 3 bases, with 13 bases sitting between them. The CDR3 region has the DNA TGTGCCAGCAGTTACCCCAGGGAAGGTGGAAACACCATATATTTT. This sequence encodes CASSYPREGGNTIYF.

There are many counts of this clonotype. The chain uses TRBV6-6 and TRBJ1-2; D possibly corresponds to TRBD1 (5 bases). The CDR3 is made up of 11 amino acids. The V gene's germline CDR1 is MNHNY and CDR2 SVGAGI (reference sequence). Deletions cut 6 bases from V and 5 bases from J, with 7 bases between. In nucleotides, the CDR3 is TGTGCCAGCAGCAGACAGTATGGCTACACCTTC. Translated: CASSRQYGYTF.

Ten or more counts support this clonotype. The chain has TRBV30 and TRBJ2-1, with 9 nucleotides matching TRBD1. The CDR3 runs to 16 residues. Unmatched junction bases numbered 8, after V lost 5 bases and J lost 0 bases. The germline V gene encodes CDR1 GTSNPN and CDR2 SVGIG (reference sequence). The CDR3 here is CAWAGQGSSSYNEQFF. CDR3 coding DNA: TGTGCCTGGGCGGGACAGGGATCGAGCTCCTACAATGAGCAGTTCTTC. Based on the CDR3 plus reference TRBV30 and TRBJ2-1, the full variable domain is SQTIHQWPATLVQPVGSPLSLECTVEGTSNPNLYWYRQAAGRGLQLLFYSVGIGQISSEVPQNLSASRPQDRQFILSSKKLLLSDSGFYLCAWAGQGSSSYNEQFFGPGTRLTVL.

This clonotype was counted only a few times. V usage is TRBV7-6 and J usage is TRBJ2-6, with TRBD2 as a possible D gene (5 bases). Trimming left V 5 bases short and J 2 bases short, with 13 bases between. Germline assignment: CDR1 SGHVS and CDR2 FNYEAQ. The CDR3 has 16 residues. The CDR3: CASSPYGRAGANVLTF. Here the CDR3 DNA reads TGTGCCAGCAGCCCCTATGGGAGAGCTGGGGCCAACGTCCTGACTTTC.

This clonotype has only a few counts. This chain links TRBV11-2 with TRBJ2-2, with no clear D. The CDR3 contains 14 residues. Germline-derived CDR1 and CDR2 are SGHAT and FQNNGV. V was trimmed by 1 base and J by 0 bases, leaving 3 bases between them. CDR3 in amino acids: CASSLAPNTGELFF. The CDR3 DNA reads TGTGCCAGCAGCTTAGCTCCGAACACCGGGGAGCTGTTTTTT.

There are many counts of this clonotype. The rearrangement joins TRBV6-2 or TRBV6-3 to TRBJ2-3; D unresolved. CDR3 size: 12 residues. Trimming cost V 4 bases and J 6 bases, with 8 bases left between them. The V gene's germline CDR1 is MNHEY and CDR2 SVGEGT. CDR3 region: CASSWSTDTQYF. For the CDR3, the DNA is TGTGCCAGCAGTTGGAGTACGGATACGCAGTATTTT.

In its sample, this clonotype was seen many times. The chain combines TRBV7-9 with TRBJ2-1; 8 positions agree with TRBD2. J gave up 6 bases and V 5 bases, and 9 bases lay outside the gene matches. The CDR3 is 15 residues long. Germline loops: CDR1 SEHNR, CDR2 FQNEAQ (reference sequence). CDR3 loop: CASSRREGTSNEQFF. CDR3 nucleotide sequence: TGTGCCAGCAGCCGCCGAGAGGGGACTAGCAATGAGCAGTTCTTC.

This clonotype was found a few times. The chain links TRBV4-2 to TRBJ2-3, with D tentatively TRBD1 or TRBD2 (6 bases each). Looked up from germline, CDR1 is LGHNA and CDR2 is YNFKEQ. The CDR3 length is 17 residues. V lost 0 bases to trimming and J lost 1 base, with 14 bases between them. In DNA, the CDR3 is TGTGCCAGCAGCCAAGATCTGACGGGGGCCGGCACAGATACGCAGTATTTT. This translates into CASSQDLTGAGTDTQYF.

This clonotype came up many times. The V and J genes are TRBV6-6 and TRBJ1-1; the D is unclear. Between the trimmed V and J ends, which lost 7 bases and 1 base, there was a span of 4 bases. The V gene's germline CDR1 is MNHNY and CDR2 SVGAGI (reference sequence). The CDR3 is 11 residues long. CDR3: CASTENTEAFF. CDR3 DNA sequence: TGTGCCAGCACCGAGAACACTGAAGCTTTCTTT.

The chain combines TRBV10-3 with TRBJ2-1; 13 bases are shared with TRBD2. The CDR3 totals 15 residues. V shed 3 bases and J 7 bases; nucleotides not matched to a gene: 3. CDR1 is ENHRY, CDR2 SYGVKD, per germline. The CDR3 sequence: CAISEGLAGANEQFF. The CDR3 DNA is TGTGCCATCAGTGAAGGACTAGCGGGGGCTAATGAGCAGTTCTTC.